One sample yielded the 5 T cell receptor beta chains listed below, sequenced in a study of metastatic and nonmetastatic thyroid tumors. No treatment had been given to any patient before thyroid surgery. Using MiXCR, TCRdb re-called clones from the PCR reads. This sample has just over 20,000 clones; over 9.5% occur once, and the top ten carry around a quarter. Sequenced sample: blood. Receptors were obtained from a female donor with papillary thyroid cancer or a benign thyroid nodule (not recorded which). Some clones in this sample may be carry-over from other donors' samples.

The sample holds many counts of this clone. The chain carries TRBV19 and TRBJ2-1; a weak D match, TRBD2 (6 bases). The germline V gene encodes CDR1 LNHDA and CDR2 SQIVND (reference sequence). V was trimmed by 8 bases and J by 7 bases, leaving 15 bases between them. CDR3 length: 13 residues. CDR3 in DNA: TGTGCCAGTCGCCAAGGAGGGGCGAATGAGCAGTTCTTC. Protein sequence: CASRQGGANEQFF.

This clone has at least ten counts. The chain carries TRBV6-2 or TRBV6-3 and TRBJ2-7; 7 positions agree with TRBD1. In germline, CDR1 is MNHEY, CDR2 SVGEGT. With 5 bases clipped from V and 0 bases from J, the junction kept 7 bases outside the gene matches. The CDR3 extends over 15 amino acids. The CDR3 sequence is CASSNPRDSSYEQYF. The DNA of the CDR3 is TGTGCCAGCAGTAACCCTCGGGACAGCTCCTACGAGCAGTACTTC.

Many counts were recorded for this clone. The chain has TRBV10-3 and TRBJ2-7; D is perhaps TRBD1 (5 bases). There are 10 residues in the CDR3. The V gene's germline CDR1 is ENHRY and CDR2 SYGVKD. V lost 8 bases to trimming and J lost 5 bases, with 7 bases between them. The CDR3 coding sequence is TGTGCCATCGGGGCGGACGAGCAGTACTTC. Protein sequence: CAIGADEQYF.

J is TRBJ2-1 and V is TRBV6-1, with TRBD2 matching 16 bases. Germline trimming cut 5 bases from V and 7 bases from J; bases unmatched to any gene: 5. The CDR3 runs to 16 residues. Germline CDR1 reads MNHNS; CDR2 reads SASEGT. The CDR3 DNA follows: TGTGCCAGCAGTTCAGGGACTAGCGGGAGGGGGAATGAGCAGTTCTTC. Protein product: CASSSGTSGRGNEQFF.

In this sample, this clone turned up many times. J is TRBJ1-2 and V is TRBV18; maybe TRBD1 (5 bases). V was shortened by 2 bases and J by 1 base, with 14 bases between the two germline ends. From germline, CDR1 is KGHSH and CDR2 LQKENI. The CDR3 length is 16 residues. The chain's CDR3 is CASSPASGAFNYGYTF. The CDR3 region has the DNA TGTGCCAGCTCACCAGCGAGCGGGGCTTTTAACTATGGCTACACCTTC.